One and the same sample provided the 27 T cell receptor beta chains below, sequenced in a study of blood T cell repertoires in COVID-19. This table comes from immunoSEQ multiplex PCR, and its TCRdb copy is limited to in-frame clones, with some not included. The sample has approximately 500,000 clones, around nine tenths seen once; the top ten hold roughly 8%. Material for sequencing was peripheral blood. The source of these receptors is a woman between 45 and 60 years old with COVID-19, enrolled during active disease.

The V and J genes are TRBV23-1 and TRBJ1-6; maybe TRBD1 (5 bases). TRBV23-1 is an ORF for which the function is uncertain. The V end lost 0 bases, the J end lost 10 bases, and 13 bases lay between the germline ends. This CDR3 contains 15 residues. CDR3 sequence reads: CASSQSRGGWSPLHF. Written as DNA, the CDR3 is TGCGCCAGCAGTCAATCGCGCGGGGGGTGGTCACCCCTCCACTTT.

This chain connects TRBV28 to TRBJ1-5, with 7 bases aligning to TRBD1. Germline V lookup: CDR1 MDHEN, CDR2 SYDVKM. CDR3 length equals 13 residues. Trimming at V came to 2 bases and at J to 7 bases, leaving 2 bases not matched to a gene. The CDR3 DNA follows: TGTGCCAGCAGTTTAACAGGGGACCAGCCCCAGCATTTT. As protein: CASSLTGDQPQHF.

This clone has only one observation. V usage is TRBV6-1 and J usage is TRBJ1-2; tentatively, D is TRBD1 (5 bases). Germline V gives CDR1 MNHNS, CDR2 SASEGT. V dropped 0 bases and J dropped 8 bases, with 10 bases sitting between them. CDR3 length equals 13 residues. The CDR3 is CASSEAGQRGYTF. CDR3 coding DNA: TGTGCCAGCAGTGAAGCGGGGCAGCGAGGCTACACCTTC.

The genes are TRBV24-1 and TRBJ2-1; D is unresolved. The CDR3 runs 15 residues. From germline, CDR1 is KGHDR and CDR2 SFDVKD. Deletions cut 5 bases from V and 0 bases from J, with 10 bases between. Written as DNA, the CDR3 is TGTGCCACCAGTGTAGCAGCCTTCTCCTACAATGAGCAGTTCTTC. It translates to CATSVAAFSYNEQFF.

The chain employs TRBV30 and TRBJ1-4; D is possibly TRBD1 (5 bases). The CDR3 spans 15 residues. V was shortened by 5 bases and J by 13 bases, with 26 bases between the two germline ends. Looked up from germline, CDR1 is GTSNPN and CDR2 is SVGIG (reference sequence). As DNA, the CDR3 is TGTGCCTGGTGCTCACAGGATCCCGCCGAAGGAATACTGTTTTTT. The encoded protein is CAWCSQDPAEGILFF.

The chain employs TRBV18 and TRBJ1-2, with TRBD1 matching 12 bases. Germline CDR1 reads KGHSH; CDR2 reads LQKENI. The CDR3 runs to 16 residues. V lost 5 bases and J lost 2; bases outside the gene matches: 6. The CDR3 nucleotides are TGTGCCAGCTCATCGGGACAGGGGGCAATAAACTATGGCTACACCTTC. It encodes CASSSGQGAINYGYTF. The complete variable domain, with remaining parts taken from reference TRBV18 and TRBJ1-2, reads NAGVMQNPRHLVRRRGQEARLRCSPMKGHSHVYWYRQLPEEGLKFMVYLQKENIIDESGMPKERFSAEFPKEGPSILRIQQVVRGDSAAYFCASSSGQGAINYGYTFGSGTRLTVV.

V is TRBV4-1 and J is TRBJ2-1; D remains unclear. The V end was cut by 3 bases, the J end by 6 bases, with 12 bases between. CDR1 is MGHRA and CDR2 is YSYEKL in the germline V gene. The CDR3 contains 14 residues. Here the CDR3 DNA reads TGCGCCAGCAGCCAGGTAACTGAAGTCAATGAGCAGTTCTTC. It is translated as CASSQVTEVNEQFF.

The chain carries TRBV5-1 and TRBJ1-2; no definite D call. This CDR3 contains 14 residues. Germline assignment: CDR1 SGHRS and CDR2 YFSETQ. Trimming removed 4 bases from V and 7 bases from J, with 17 bases in between. The CDR3 loop reads CASSPLLLSFGYTF. As DNA, the CDR3 is TGCGCCAGCAGCCCCCTTCTTCTCTCTTTTGGCTACACCTTC.

The chain has TRBV10-1 and TRBJ2-1, with 8 bases identical to TRBD2. V lost 6 bases, J lost 8 bases, and 12 bases stayed unmatched. The CDR3 is made up of 15 amino acids. Germline lookup yields CDR1 WNHNN and CDR2 SYGVQD (reference sequence). CDR3 sequence reads: CASSPAIAGRDEQFF. The CDR3 DNA is TGCGCCAGCAGCCCCGCGATAGCGGGGAGGGATGAGCAGTTCTTC.

The chain joins TRBV10-3 to TRBJ2-7; 9 positions agree with TRBD1. The CDR3 covers 16 residues. V dropped 4 bases and J dropped 5; count of bases not matched to a gene: 12. The germline gives CDR1 ENHRY, CDR2 SYGVKD. CDR3 in amino acids: CAISVTGTGNFDEQYF. In DNA, the CDR3 is TGTGCCATCAGTGTTACCGGGACAGGGAATTTCGACGAGCAGTACTTC.

This clone turned up a few times. V usage is TRBV2 and J usage is TRBJ2-3; D ambiguous. In germline, CDR1 is SNHLY, CDR2 FYNNEI. V lost 8 bases, J lost 0 bases, and 6 bases lay in between. This CDR3 region has 12 residues. The DNA of the CDR3 is TGTGCCAGCCGAGTTAGCACAGATACGCAGTATTTT. Its translation is CASRVSTDTQYF.

This clone occurred once. The chain has TRBV19 and TRBJ1-2; a weak D match, TRBD1 (5 bases). CDR3 length equals 13 residues. V was cut by 4 bases and J by 4 bases, with 10 bases left in between. The germline CDR1 and CDR2 sequences are LNHDA and SQIVND (reference sequence). As DNA, the CDR3 is TGTGCCAGTAGTAGCCAGGGATCCTATGGCTACACCTTC. Its protein is CASSSQGSYGYTF.

The chain uses TRBV5-4 and TRBJ1-4; TRBD1 matches at 9 bases. Germline V gene sequence: CDR1 SGHNT, CDR2 YYREEE (reference sequence). This CDR3 has 14 amino acids. V was clipped by 4 bases and J by 7 bases; unmatched bases: 5. The CDR3 nucleotides read TGTGCCAGCAGCCAGGACAGGGGAAGTGAAAAACTGTTTTTT. Its translation is CASSQDRGSEKLFF.

V usage is TRBV12-3 or TRBV12-4 and J usage is TRBJ2-3; D is unresolved. CDR3 length: 12 amino acids. Trimming took off 7 bases at V and 6 bases at J, with 11 bases between the two ends. CDR3 loop: CASTPFGDTQYF. The CDR3, as DNA: TGTGCCAGCACCCCCTTCGGGGATACGCAGTATTTT.

The rearrangement joins TRBV7-8 to TRBJ2-7; 12 bases agree with TRBD1. After removal of 4 bases from V and 5 bases from J, the junction contained 12 bases not matched to a gene. The CDR3 sequence is 17 residues long. CDR1 is SGHVS, CDR2 FQNEAQ, per germline. CDR3 sequence: CASSYPRFGDRGHEQYF. CDR3 nucleotide sequence: TGTGCCAGCAGCTATCCCCGGTTCGGGGACAGGGGGCACGAGCAGTACTTC.

This clone showed up just a few times. This chain uses TRBV19 with TRBJ2-1, with D maybe TRBD2 (5 bases). Trimming shortened V by 6 bases and J by 0 bases, and 18 bases separated the two germline ends. Germline CDR1 LNHDA, CDR2 SQIVND (reference sequence). This CDR3 has 17 residues. CDR3 residues: CASSSFTRAVSYNEQFF. The CDR3 DNA reads TGTGCCAGTAGCTCATTTACGAGGGCAGTCTCCTACAATGAGCAGTTCTTC. Full variable domain (rest looked up from reference TRBV19 and TRBJ2-1): DGGITQSPKYLFRKEGQNVTLSCEQNLNHDAMYWYRQDPGQGLRLIYYSQIVNDFQKGDIAEGYSVSREKKESFPLTVTSAQKNPTAFYLCASSSFTRAVSYNEQFFGPGTRLTVL.

The genes are TRBV5-1 and TRBJ1-6, with 7 bases aligning to TRBD1. V trimming: 2 bases; J trimming: 7 bases; junction bases outside the gene matches: 6. Germline V gene sequence: CDR1 SGHRS, CDR2 YFSETQ. This CDR3 spans 15 amino acids. The CDR3 here is CASSLWQGENSPLHF. Written as DNA, the CDR3 is TGCGCCAGCAGCTTATGGCAGGGGGAGAATTCACCCCTCCACTTT.

This clone was counted only a few times. The chain couples TRBV4-2 to TRBJ2-7, with TRBD1 matching over 9 bases. Unmatched junction bases numbered 5, after V lost 2 bases and J lost 0 bases. CDR3 size: 16 residues. Germline values: CDR1 LGHNA, CDR2 YNFKEQ. CDR3 in amino acids: CASSQITGGPSYEQYF. As DNA, the CDR3 is TGTGCCAGCAGCCAAATTACAGGGGGCCCCTCCTACGAGCAGTACTTC.

This clone was observed once. This sequence joins TRBV5-1 and TRBJ2-5; the match to TRBD2 covers 8 bases. There are 14 residues in the CDR3. With 4 bases clipped from V and 5 bases from J, the junction kept 7 bases outside the gene matches. Germline CDR1 reads SGHRS; CDR2 reads YFSETQ. CDR3 residues: CASSLRTSLETQYF. The CDR3 coding sequence is TGCGCCAGCAGCCTCCGGACTAGCTTGGAGACCCAGTACTTC.

The rearrangement uses TRBV4-1 and TRBJ1-4; TRBD1 is a possible D gene (6 bases). Germline CDR1 reads MGHRA; CDR2 reads YSYEKL. This CDR3 region has 16 residues. V was trimmed by 0 bases and J by 11 bases, leaving 19 bases between them. The CDR3 reads CASSQDPNRAVRKLFF. The CDR3 nucleotides are TGCGCCAGCAGCCAAGATCCAAACAGGGCCGTGCGGAAACTGTTTTTT.

The rearrangement joins TRBV18 to TRBJ2-1; 9 bases map to TRBD2. V lost 3 bases, J lost 7 bases, and 7 bases stayed unmatched. The CDR3 sequence is 15 residues long. Germline V lookup: CDR1 KGHSH, CDR2 LQKENI. CDR3 DNA sequence: TGTGCCAGCTCACCGGGCGCGGGGGGGAGGAATGAGCAGTTCTTC. This translates into CASSPGAGGRNEQFF.

The chain couples TRBV19 to TRBJ2-1; 7 nucleotides line up with TRBD2. Germline V gene lookup returns CDR1 LNHDA and CDR2 SQIVND (reference sequence). The CDR3 sequence is 18 residues long. Germline trimming cut 3 bases from V and 6 bases from J; bases unmatched to any gene: 17. The DNA for the CDR3 is TGTGCCAGTAGTATTGATCCTCTGGGGGGGGGTCTCCCCAATGAGCAGTTCTTC. This codes for CASSIDPLGGGLPNEQFF. Complete variable domain (other parts from reference TRBV19 and TRBJ2-1): DGGITQSPKYLFRKEGQNVTLSCEQNLNHDAMYWYRQDPGQGLRLIYYSQIVNDFQKGDIAEGYSVSREKKESFPLTVTSAQKNPTAFYLCASSIDPLGGGLPNEQFFGPGTRLTVL.

The V call is TRBV5-1, the J call TRBJ2-7, with 8 bases lining up with TRBD1. The J segment lost 0 bases and the V segment lost 2 bases, leaving 4 bases of the junction unmatched. Germline loops: CDR1 SGHRS, CDR2 YFSETQ. There are 15 residues in the CDR3. CDR3 residues: CASSFTGGGSYEQYF. The CDR3 DNA is TGCGCCAGCAGCTTTACAGGGGGAGGCTCCTACGAGCAGTACTTC. Combining the CDR3 with reference TRBV5-1 and TRBJ2-7 gives the whole variable domain KAGVTQTPRYLIKTRGQQVTLSCSPISGHRSVSWYQQTPGQGLQFLFEYFSETQRNKGNFPGRFSGRQFSNSRSEMNVSTLELGDSALYLCASSFTGGGSYEQYFGPGTRLTVT.

The chain employs TRBV29-1 and TRBJ2-3; the match to TRBD2 covers 11 bases. Trimming took 7 bases from V and 6 from J; bases not matched to a gene: 6. This CDR3 contains 13 residues. The germline V gene has CDR1 SQVTM and CDR2 ANQGSEA. CDR3 amino acids: CSGSGGAGDTQYF. In nucleotides, the CDR3 is TGCAGCGGTAGCGGGGGGGCTGGGGATACGCAGTATTTT.

J is TRBJ1-2 and V is TRBV6-5, with D possibly TRBD1 on 5 matching bases. Germline CDR1 MNHEY, CDR2 SVGAGI. V lost 6 bases, J lost 4 bases, and 12 bases lay in between. This CDR3 comprises 13 residues. In nucleotides, the CDR3 is TGTGCCAGCAGGACTGGGGGGTTCTATGGCTACACCTTC. It encodes CASRTGGFYGYTF.

Regarding this clone: This may be a read error: a much more frequent sequence differs by one nucleotide. Other DNA variants within this sample encode the same CDR3. This sequence joins TRBV27 and TRBJ1-6, with TRBD1 matching 7 bases. The CDR3 is made up of 12 amino acids. V was clipped by 6 bases and J by 9 bases; unmatched bases: 2. Germline V gene sequence: CDR1 MNHEY, CDR2 SMNVEV (reference sequence). The CDR3 spells CASSSGGSPLHF. The DNA of the CDR3 is TGTGCCAGCAGCTCAGGGGGTTCACCCCTCCACTTT.

The J gene is TRBJ2-1, the V gene TRBV11-2; D is perhaps TRBD2 (5 bases). V lost 6 bases and J lost 6, with 18 bases in between. The CDR3 length is 15 residues. Germline lookup yields CDR1 SGHAT and CDR2 FQNNGV. DNA for the CDR3: TGTGCCAGCAGTTATCCGGGAAACACTCCCAATGAGCAGTTCTTC. Translated, it gives CASSYPGNTPNEQFF.